Below, one T cell receptor beta chain is given with its context. Its antigen remains unknown. The record originates from a study of cytomegalovirus exposure and HLA in healthy donors. Study-level points and caveats: It was reported that the classifier diagnosed cytomegalovirus status with high specificity and sensitivity in both the original and validation cohorts. In vitro testing confirmed a few CMV-associated chains as specific for CMV antigens. Rarity characterized most TCR sequences, yet some public TCRs appeared in many donors.

Donors came from a validation cohort of some 130 subjects, distinct from the first 666-subject cohort. The CDR3 has 13 residues. The germline V gene has CDR1 SGHTA and CDR2 FQGNSA. Trimming removed 5 bases from V and 5 bases from J; junction bases left unmatched: 4. The assay was immunoSEQ multiplex PCR, and TCRdb's table has in-frame clones only and misses some. The profile shows 150,000 to 200,000 clones, more than 75% of them singletons. Material for sequencing was PBMCs. The chain couples TRBV7-2 to TRBJ1-1, with 8 bases fitting TRBD1. The sequence was obtained from a man aged 18 to 30 in good health and CMV-seronegative. The CDR3 is CASSTQGATEAFF. The CDR3 DNA reads TGTGCCAGCAGCACCCAGGGGGCGACTGAAGCTTTCTTT.